This record looks at one TCR beta chain sequence and its context. The antigen it binds to is not known. No qualities accompany the bases; no much larger clone lies one base away. Reading the label with the study, this specimen's time point is: sample from a COVID-19-recovered individual after infection. The donors were patients who had recovered from mild-to-severe COVID-19. Uncultured memory T cell samples were subjected to sequencing directly after ex vivo isolation. From peripheral blood mononuclear cells, the researchers isolated CD4+ total memory, central memory, effector memory and circulating T follicular helper cells. The library was generated by the immunoSEQ multiplex PCR assay. The study's processing was this. The Chao-Jaccard similarity index and counts of shared clonotypes were used to quantify repertoire overlap between subsets. TCRdb retrieved this table from immuneACCESS and kept in-frame rearrangements only. Not all clones are present; in checked studies, unresolved V genes account for under half, and no reason is known for the remainder. V, J and clone size derive from that table, while D and trimming were established from the DNA sequence. Counted in this sample were 65,000 to 95,000 clones; roughly four fifths of them appeared once. Clones ranked in the top ten supply around 0.58% of the sample.

The sample belongs to a study of CD4 T cell repertoires in COVID-19 (dated by TCRdb to the early 2020s). Regarding the study in general: To analyze cross-reactivity, the CFSE-low cells were expanded with IL-2 for approximately 10 days and then labeled again and restimulated with spike proteins from other coronaviruses. In a few recovered individuals, the researchers analyzed the TCR Vbeta repertoire of SARS-CoV-2-reactive T cells at the subset level. Naturally processed CD4+ T cell responses to SARS-CoV-2 spike and nucleoprotein were characterized in COVID-19-recovered individuals, and clonal composition was assessed by TCR Vbeta sequencing.

The germline V gene sets CDR1 to SGHNT and CDR2 to YENEEA. From cysteine to phenylalanine, the CDR3 is 12 amino acids long. The only DNA kept is the CDR3, 36 bases in frame from the first base. V is pared back by 6 bases and J by 4 bases, with 9 bases lying between the germline termini. The paper as a whole reports these results and caveats: Several of the most expanded SARS-CoV-2-reactive clonotypes were present in two or all three memory subsets, which suggests intraclonal diversification. Between about 6 and 25% of SARS-CoV-2 clonotypes were also found in SARS-CoV and/or HKU1 spike-stimulated secondary cultures, consistent with cross-reactivity.

The sequence is built from TRBV11-3 and TRBJ2-5, with TRBD2 tentatively as D gene (6 bases match). The clonotype was recovered from a human donor who had COVID-19. The sequencing here drew on CD4+ T cells from peripheral blood, taken after recovery from COVID-19. The CDR3 sequence is CASREGGETQYF. Read as DNA, the sequence is TGTGCCAGCAGGGAGGGTGGAGAGACCCAGTACTTC.